A single sample gave rise to the 23 T cell receptor beta chains below, sequenced in a study of CD8 T cells in ankylosing spondylitis. MiXCR, run by TCRdb on the 5' RACE reads, gives a single entry per CDR3 protein. The data show some 150,000 distinct CDR3 sequences, approximately 48% seen once. Input material: synovial fluid, either unsorted or a sorted T cell fraction (not recorded which). These receptors were collected from a male donor with ankylosing spondylitis.

The chain has TRBV15 and TRBJ2-7; a possible D gene is TRBD1 (5 bases). Germline CDR1 and CDR2: LNHNV and YYDKDF (reference sequence). The V end was cut by 1 base, the J end by 5 bases, with 9 bases between. The length of the CDR3 is 13 residues. CDR3 sequence: CATSRVETDEQYF. CDR3 in DNA: TGTGCCACCAGCAGAGTTGAGACAGACGAGCAGTACTTC.

V is TRBV5-1 and J is TRBJ1-2, with D possibly being TRBD1 (6 bases). The germline gives CDR1 SGHRS, CDR2 YFSETQ. The CDR3 loop spans 14 amino acids. V lost 5 bases and J 6 bases, leaving 17 bases between the germline ends. The CDR3 nucleotides read TGCGCCAGCAGTCGTCCCGGGGGCCATGATGGCTACACCTTC. Amino acid sequence: CASSRPGGHDGYTF.

The sample holds a few counts of this clonotype. V usage is TRBV24-1 and J usage is TRBJ2-1; 8 nucleotides line up with TRBD2. Germline lookup yields CDR1 KGHDR and CDR2 SFDVKD. J was trimmed by 9 bases and V by 11 bases; bases with no gene match: 11. The CDR3 spans 13 residues. CDR3 sequence: CASSGTSTTEQFF. Written as DNA, the CDR3 is TGTGCCAGTTCCGGGACTAGTACAACTGAGCAGTTCTTC.

This clonotype has just a few counts. CDR3 sequence reads: CASSPTTGRYEQYF. The CDR3 bases are TGTGCCAGCAGCCCCACGACAGGGAGGTACGAGCAGTACTTC. The V and J genes are TRBV11-3 and TRBJ2-7; a possible D gene is TRBD1 (7 bases). CDR1 is SGHNT and CDR2 is YENEEA in the germline V gene. The CDR3 loop spans 14 amino acids. The V end lost 5 bases, the J end lost 4 bases, and 15 bases lay between the germline ends.

This clonotype was recorded a few times. V and J are TRBV6-5 and TRBJ2-2; perhaps TRBD2 as D (6 bases). Germline loops: CDR1 MNHEY, CDR2 SVGAGI. CDR3 length: 15 amino acids. V was trimmed by 2 bases and J by 5 bases, leaving 12 bases between them. The CDR3 DNA is TGTGCCAGCAGTTACAGGGAGGCAGGAACCGGGGAGCTGTTTTTT. Its protein is CASSYREAGTGELFF.

The V gene is TRBV6-1, the J gene TRBJ2-3; D tentatively fits TRBD1 or TRBD2 (6 bases each). Germline V gives CDR1 MNHNS, CDR2 SASEGT. The CDR3 is made up of 14 amino acids. V lost 0 bases and J lost 6, with 10 bases in between. CDR3 nucleotide sequence: TGTGCCAGCAGTGAAGCGCGAGGGGGGGATACGCAGTATTTT. Translated, it gives CASSEARGGDTQYF.

The V gene is TRBV6-5, the J gene TRBJ2-7, with 9 bases fitting TRBD1. Germline V gene lookup returns CDR1 MNHEY and CDR2 SVGAGI. This CDR3 comprises 16 residues. After removal of 2 bases from V and 7 bases from J, the junction contained 12 bases not matched to a gene. As DNA, the CDR3 is TGTGCCAGCAGTTACCGCCGGGGGACAGGGTTATATGAGCAGTACTTC. Its protein product is CASSYRRGTGLYEQYF.

The sample holds a few counts of this clonotype. The V and J genes are TRBV5-1 and TRBJ2-4; possibly TRBD1 for D (6 bases). CDR1 is SGHRS, CDR2 YFSETQ, per germline. V dropped 0 bases and J dropped 3 bases, with 19 bases sitting between them. This CDR3 has 18 residues. CDR3 DNA sequence: TGCGCCAGCAGCTTGGCCCAGACAGGCCCCGAAGTCAAAAACATTCAGTACTTC. Protein sequence: CASSLAQTGPEVKNIQYF.

V usage is TRBV9 and J usage is TRBJ1-2, with 10 bases that match TRBD1. This CDR3 comprises 17 residues. Per the germline V gene, CDR1 is SGDLS and CDR2 is YYNGEE. Trimming removed 2 bases from V and 2 bases from J; junction bases left unmatched: 9. CDR3 bases: TGTGCCAGCAGCGTTAACCGGGACAGGGGACCGAACTATGGCTACACCTTC. This codes for CASSVNRDRGPNYGYTF. The complete variable domain, with remaining parts taken from reference TRBV9 and TRBJ1-2, reads DSGVTQTPKHLITATGQRVTLRCSPRSGDLSVYWYQQSLDQGLQFLIQYYNGEERAKGNILERFSAQQFPDLHSELNLSSLELGDSALYFCASSVNRDRGPNYGYTFGSGTRLTVV.

This clonotype occurred once. V usage is TRBV27 and J usage is TRBJ2-3, with D unresolved. Trimming took 2 bases from V and 7 from J, leaving 7 bases between them. The CDR3 covers 12 residues. The germline V gene has CDR1 MNHEY and CDR2 SMNVEV (reference sequence). The CDR3, as DNA: TGTGCCAGCAGTTTACCCGGAAATACGCAGTATTTT. It yields the protein CASSLPGNTQYF.

The V gene is TRBV11-1, the J gene TRBJ2-1; D is ambiguous. The V end lost 4 bases, the J end lost 6 bases, and 10 bases lay between the germline ends. CDR3 length: 13 amino acids. Germline loops: CDR1 SGHAT, CDR2 FQDESV (reference sequence). Here the CDR3 reads CASSSWATNEQFF. For the CDR3, the DNA is TGTGCCAGCAGCTCCTGGGCCACCAATGAGCAGTTCTTC.

Concerning this clonotype: The junction does not match germline at one end; this may be a read error. The V and J genes are TRBV4-1 and TRBJ1-5, with D possibly being TRBD1 (5 bases). CDR1 MGHRA and CDR2 YSYEKL come from the germline V gene. CDR3 length: 15 residues. The CDR3: CASSEEIQGNQPQHF. As DNA, the CDR3 is TGCGCCAGCAGCGAAGAGATACAGGGCAATCAGCCCCAGCATTTT.

This clonotype was counted a few times. The J gene is TRBJ1-2, the V gene TRBV11-2; the match to TRBD1 covers 7 bases. Germline assignment: CDR1 SGHAT and CDR2 FQNNGV. V lost 6 bases and J lost 7; bases outside the gene matches: 17. This CDR3 is built from 16 residues. The CDR3 DNA is TGTGCCAGCAGACCCCGACAGGGACGGATCGGGAGTGGCTACACCTTC. Translated, it gives CASRPRQGRIGSGYTF.

This clonotype was detected only a few times. The J gene is TRBJ2-7, the V gene TRBV29-1; 12 positions agree with TRBD2. J was trimmed by 7 bases and V by 6 bases; bases with no gene match: 10. The CDR3 loop spans 14 amino acids. CDR1 is SQVTM, CDR2 ANQGSEA, per germline. The CDR3 sequence is CSVTRLAGVEEQYF. The CDR3, as DNA: TGCAGCGTAACCCGACTAGCGGGAGTAGAAGAGCAGTACTTC.

This clonotype was observed at least ten times. The chain couples TRBV6-2 or TRBV6-3 to TRBJ2-2; TRBD1 is a possible D gene (6 bases). Germline V gives CDR1 MNHEY, CDR2 SVGEGT. The V end lost 7 bases, the J end lost 0 bases, and 18 bases lay between the germline ends. The CDR3 runs to 17 residues. CDR3 loop: CASNQLGQLANTGELFF. Written as DNA, the CDR3 is TGTGCCAGCAATCAACTCGGACAGTTAGCGAACACCGGGGAGCTGTTTTTT.

V is TRBV10-2 and J is TRBJ2-2; 8 nucleotides agree with TRBD1. Germline V lookup: CDR1 WSHSY, CDR2 SAAADI. CDR3 length: 16 amino acids. Trimming removed 6 bases from V and 2 bases from J; junction bases left unmatched: 8. The CDR3 is CASRGFRGLNTGELFF. As DNA, the CDR3 is TGCGCCAGCAGGGGATTCAGGGGGCTCAACACCGGGGAGCTGTTTTTT.

The V call is TRBV28, the J call TRBJ2-1; D is unresolved. The CDR3 has 14 amino acids. The V end lost 2 bases, the J end lost 7 bases, and 12 bases lay between the germline ends. CDR1 is MDHEN, CDR2 SYDVKM, per germline. This CDR3 is CASSLGRVVNEQFF. CDR3 coding DNA: TGTGCCAGCAGTTTAGGTAGGGTGGTGAATGAGCAGTTCTTC.

This clonotype has only a few counts. The rearrangement uses TRBV7-9 and TRBJ2-7; TRBD2 matches at 10 bases. From germline, CDR1 is SEHNR and CDR2 FQNEAQ (reference sequence). The CDR3 spans 15 residues. V lost 2 bases, J lost 5 bases, and 6 bases stayed unmatched. The CDR3 spells CASSLRGTSVNEQYF. The DNA of the CDR3 is TGTGCCAGCAGCTTAAGGGGGACTAGCGTCAACGAGCAGTACTTC.

This clonotype has a handful of counts. The J gene is TRBJ2-1, the V gene TRBV27, with 16 bases matching TRBD2. The CDR3 covers 15 residues. Germline-derived CDR1 and CDR2 are MNHEY and SMNVEV (reference sequence). V shed 4 bases, J shed 9 bases, and the junction held 3 bases outside the gene matches. CDR3 residues: CASSYGTSGGGEQFF. CDR3 DNA: TGTGCCAGCAGTTACGGGACTAGCGGGGGGGGTGAGCAGTTCTTC.

The rearrangement joins TRBV5-1 to TRBJ2-1, with TRBD1 matching over 7 bases. V shed 4 bases, J shed 7 bases, and the junction held 5 bases outside the gene matches. Germline CDR1 is SGHRS and CDR2 is YFSETQ. CDR3 length: 13 residues. CDR3 sequence (DNA): TGCGCCAGCAGCCTACAGGGGTTAAATGAGCAGTTCTTC. Translating it yields CASSLQGLNEQFF.

In its sample, this clonotype was seen a few times. V is TRBV12-3 or TRBV12-4 and J is TRBJ2-1; D unclear. The V end lost 1 base, the J end lost 2 bases, and 6 bases lay between the germline ends. CDR3 length: 14 residues. CDR3 sequence: CASSLGGTYNEQFF. CDR3 DNA sequence: TGTGCCAGCAGTTTAGGCGGAACCTACAATGAGCAGTTCTTC.

A few counts support this clonotype. In nucleotides, the CDR3 is TGCGCCAGCAGCCCGGGACTTCAGGATGAGCAGTTCTTC. It yields the protein CASSPGLQDEQFF. V is TRBV4-1 and J is TRBJ2-1, with a tentative D call TRBD2 (6 bases). V gave up 4 bases and J gave up 8 bases, with 12 bases separating them. The CDR3 length is 13 residues. Germline CDR1 reads MGHRA; CDR2 reads YSYEKL.

This clonotype was seen a few times. The rearrangement links TRBV29-1 to TRBJ2-7; either TRBD1 or TRBD2 may fit D (5 bases each). CDR3 length: 14 amino acids. Trimming took off 4 bases at V and 3 bases at J, with 16 bases between the two ends. Germline assignment: CDR1 SQVTM and CDR2 ANQGSEA. CDR3 sequence reads: CSVGRDGYFYEQYF. The CDR3 DNA sequence: TGCAGCGTTGGCCGGGACGGGTATTTCTACGAGCAGTACTTC.